A selection of T cell receptor beta chains follows, all from one sample in a study of blood T cell repertoires in COVID-19. Profiling relied on immunoSEQ multiplex PCR, and the TCRdb table lists in-frame clones only, not all of them. The sample holds over 85,000 clones; roughly 82% are singletons and the top ten take 15% to 20%. The sequenced material came from peripheral blood. These receptors were collected from a woman aged 55-70 years with acute or convalescent COVID-19. Each CDR3 is given with its conserved first and last residue. A D gene is named only where the DNA matches it firmly. Size is stated for part of the rows, as once, few or many counts, or as a class when the clone is expanded.

J gene: TRBJ1-2
clone size: .
V gene: TRBV27
D gene: TRBD1
CDR3 length: 15
CDR3 DNA: TGTGCCAGCAGTGATCCCAGGGGGCCCTCCTATGGCTACACCTTC
CDR3 protein: CASSDPRGPSYGYTF

J gene: TRBJ2-3
clone size: .
V gene: TRBV9
D gene: TRBD2
CDR3 length: 16
CDR3 DNA: TGTGCCAGCAGCTTTACAGCGGGGGGGTCCACAGATACGCAGTATTTT
CDR3 protein: CASSFTAGGSTDTQYF

J gene: TRBJ1-1
clone size: .
V gene: TRBV9
D gene: .
CDR3 length: 14
CDR3 DNA: TGTGCCAGCAGCTCTACCGACAGTCCCACTGAAGCTTTCTTT
CDR3 protein: CASSSTDSPTEAFF

J gene: TRBJ1-1
clone size: .
V gene: TRBV7-2
D gene: TRBD1
CDR3 length: 15
CDR3 DNA: TGTGCCAGCAGCTTACTGACAGGGGGGTACACTGAAGCTTTCTTT
CDR3 protein: CASSLLTGGYTEAFF

J gene: TRBJ1-2
clone size: .
V gene: TRBV4-3
D gene: .
CDR3 length: 13
CDR3 DNA: TGCGCCAGCAGCCAAGACCGGGGAAATGGCTACACCTTC
CDR3 protein: CASSQDRGNGYTF

J gene: TRBJ1-2
clone size: .
V gene: TRBV2
D gene: .
CDR3 length: 13
CDR3 DNA: TGTGCCAGCAGCGAGACAGAGAACTATGGCTACACCTTC
CDR3 protein: CASSETENYGYTF

J gene: TRBJ2-1
clone size: .
V gene: TRBV9
D gene: TRBD1
CDR3 length: 15
CDR3 DNA: TGTGCCAGCAGCGCTACAGGGGGCGTTAGCCACAATCAGTTCTTC
CDR3 protein: CASSATGGVSHNQFF

J gene: TRBJ1-4
clone size: .
V gene: TRBV11-3
D gene: TRBD1
CDR3 length: 14
CDR3 DNA: TGTGCCAGCAGCTTAATGGGACAGGGGAGAATCCTGTTTTTT
CDR3 protein: CASSLMGQGRILFF

J gene: TRBJ2-7
clone size: once
V gene: TRBV5-1
D gene: .
CDR3 length: 13
CDR3 DNA: TGCGCCAGCAGACCGTCAGGGGAGCTCGAGCAGTACTTC
CDR3 protein: CASRPSGELEQYF

J gene: TRBJ1-5
clone size: once
V gene: TRBV4-2
D gene: .
CDR3 length: 14
CDR3 DNA: TGTGCCAGCAGCCAAGATTCGGGGTATCAGCCCCAGCATTTT
CDR3 protein: CASSQDSGYQPQHF

J gene: TRBJ1-4
clone size: few
V gene: TRBV29-1
D gene: TRBD1
CDR3 length: 16
CDR3 DNA: TGCAGCGTTGAAGGCCAGGGGGTTGGGACTAATGAAAAACTGTTTTTT
CDR3 protein: CSVEGQGVGTNEKLFF

J gene: TRBJ1-1
clone size: .
V gene: TRBV2
D gene: TRBD1
CDR3 length: 14
CDR3 DNA: TGTGCCAGCTTAGGACAGGGGGCTGACACTGAAGCTTTCTTT
CDR3 protein: CASLGQGADTEAFF

J gene: TRBJ1-4
clone size: few
V gene: TRBV30
D gene: .
CDR3 length: 14
CDR3 DNA: TGTGCCTGGAGTCCGGTGTCAACTAATGAAAAACTGTTTTTT
CDR3 protein: CAWSPVSTNEKLFF